This TCR beta chain was profiled in a study of blood T cell repertoires in COVID-19. Study at large: Some COVID-19 samples were acute and others convalescent; all came from the United States, Italy and Spain.

As handled by the study authors: The assay estimated nucleated cells by amplifying reference gene primers. Produced via immunoSEQ multiplex PCR; TCRdb's table is partial and in-frame only. That table is the source of V, J and clone size, and D and trimming were worked out from the DNA. The table has about 250,000 clones, roughly four fifths seen once; the top ten hold about 9%. This clone occurred once. This CDR3 is 18 amino acids long. V shed 0 bases and J 3 bases; nucleotides not matched to a gene: 10. The germline V gene has CDR1 SGHRS and CDR2 YFSETQ. The sequence was obtained from a man older than 75 with acute or convalescent COVID-19. The sample was peripheral blood. The genes are TRBV5-1 and TRBJ2-3; 10 bases are shared with TRBD2. CDR3 protein: CASSLARSSGSNTDTQYF. The CDR3 DNA is TGCGCCAGCAGCTTGGCCAGGTCTAGCGGGAGTAATACAGATACGCAGTATTTT.